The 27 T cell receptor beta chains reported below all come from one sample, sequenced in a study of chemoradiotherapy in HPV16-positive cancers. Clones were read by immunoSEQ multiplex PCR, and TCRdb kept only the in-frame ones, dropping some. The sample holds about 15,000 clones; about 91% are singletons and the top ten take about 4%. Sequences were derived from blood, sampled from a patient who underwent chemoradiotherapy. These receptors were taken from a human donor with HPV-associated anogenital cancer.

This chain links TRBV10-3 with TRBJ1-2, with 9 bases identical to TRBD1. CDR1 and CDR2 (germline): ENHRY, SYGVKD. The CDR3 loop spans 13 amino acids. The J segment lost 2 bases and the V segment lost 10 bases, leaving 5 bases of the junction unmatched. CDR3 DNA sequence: TGTGCCAGTGGACAGGGGATAAACTATGGCTACACCTTC. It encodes CASGQGINYGYTF.

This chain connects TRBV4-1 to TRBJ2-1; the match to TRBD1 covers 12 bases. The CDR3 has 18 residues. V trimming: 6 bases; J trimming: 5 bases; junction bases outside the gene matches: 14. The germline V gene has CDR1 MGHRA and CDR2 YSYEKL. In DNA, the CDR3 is TGCGCCAGCAGGCGGGCGGGACAGGGGGCTGTCGGGCACAATGAGCAGTTCTTC. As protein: CASRRAGQGAVGHNEQFF.

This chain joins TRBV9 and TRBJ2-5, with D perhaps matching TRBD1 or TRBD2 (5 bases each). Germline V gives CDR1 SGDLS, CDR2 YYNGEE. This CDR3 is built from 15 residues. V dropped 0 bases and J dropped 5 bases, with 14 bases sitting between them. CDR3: CASSVGVQGRETQYF. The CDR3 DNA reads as TGTGCCAGCAGCGTAGGAGTCCAGGGACGGGAGACCCAGTACTTC.

The CDR3 sequence: CASSFPTGQGNLYPYEQYF. The CDR3 DNA sequence: TGTGCCAGCAGCTTTCCAACGGGACAGGGGAATCTATACCCCTACGAGCAGTACTTC. The chain links TRBV11-2 to TRBJ2-5; 10 positions agree with TRBD1. Matching the DNA end better, TRBJ2-7 makes the J call doubtful. Per the germline V gene, CDR1 is SGHAT and CDR2 is FQNNGV. This CDR3 contains 19 residues.

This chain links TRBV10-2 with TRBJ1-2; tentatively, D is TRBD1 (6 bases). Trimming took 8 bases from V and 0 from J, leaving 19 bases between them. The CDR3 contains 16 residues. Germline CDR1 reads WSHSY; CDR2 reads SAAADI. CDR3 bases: TGCGCCAGCGGCCGGGACACCTATTTAGCTAACTATGGCTACACCTTC. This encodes CASGRDTYLANYGYTF.

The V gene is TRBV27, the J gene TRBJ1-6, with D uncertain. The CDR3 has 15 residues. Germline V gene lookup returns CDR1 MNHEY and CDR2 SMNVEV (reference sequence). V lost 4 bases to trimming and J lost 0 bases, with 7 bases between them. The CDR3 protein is CASSWASSYNSPLHF. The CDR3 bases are TGTGCCAGCAGTTGGGCGAGCTCCTATAATTCACCCCTCCACTTT.

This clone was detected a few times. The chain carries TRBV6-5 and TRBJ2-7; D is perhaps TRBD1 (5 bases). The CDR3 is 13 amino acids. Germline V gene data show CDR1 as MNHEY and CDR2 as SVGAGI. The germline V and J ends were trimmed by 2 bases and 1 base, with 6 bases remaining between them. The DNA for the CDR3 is TGTGCCAGCAGTTACCGACAGTCCTACGAGCAGTACTTC. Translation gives CASSYRQSYEQYF.

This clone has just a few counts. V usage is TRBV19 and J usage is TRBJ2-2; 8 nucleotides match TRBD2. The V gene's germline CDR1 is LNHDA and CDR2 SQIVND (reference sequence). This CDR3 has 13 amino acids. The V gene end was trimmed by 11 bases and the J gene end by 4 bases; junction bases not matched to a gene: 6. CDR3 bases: TGTGCCGGCGGGGGGCAGGGCACCGGGGAGCTGTTTTTT. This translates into CAGGGQGTGELFF.

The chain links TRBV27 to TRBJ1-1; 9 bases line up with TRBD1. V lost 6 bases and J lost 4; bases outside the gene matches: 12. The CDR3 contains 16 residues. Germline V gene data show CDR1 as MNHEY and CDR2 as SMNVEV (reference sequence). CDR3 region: CASRSPGQGTSTEAFF. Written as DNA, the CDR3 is TGTGCCAGCAGGTCTCCGGGACAGGGCACGAGCACTGAAGCTTTCTTT.

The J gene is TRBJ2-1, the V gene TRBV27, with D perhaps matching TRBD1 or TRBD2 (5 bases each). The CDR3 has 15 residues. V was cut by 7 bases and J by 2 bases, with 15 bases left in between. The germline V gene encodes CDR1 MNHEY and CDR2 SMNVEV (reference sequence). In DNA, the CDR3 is TGTGCCAGCACACGAGGGGACCCAACCTACAATGAGCAGTTCTTC. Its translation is CASTRGDPTYNEQFF.

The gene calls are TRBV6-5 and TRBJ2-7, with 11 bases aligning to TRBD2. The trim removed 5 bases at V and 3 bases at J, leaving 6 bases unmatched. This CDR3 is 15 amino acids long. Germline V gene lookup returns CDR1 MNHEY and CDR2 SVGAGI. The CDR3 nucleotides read TGTGCCAGCAGTACCTATAGCGGGAGGGGCTACGAGCAGTACTTC. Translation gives CASSTYSGRGYEQYF.

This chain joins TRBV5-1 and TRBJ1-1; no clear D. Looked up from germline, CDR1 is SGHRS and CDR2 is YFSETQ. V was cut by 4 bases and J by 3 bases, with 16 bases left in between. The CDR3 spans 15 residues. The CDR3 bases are TGCGCCAGCAGCCTAGGAGCTCTTCCTTACACTGAAGCTTTCTTT. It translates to CASSLGALPYTEAFF.

The CDR3 DNA sequence: TGTGCCAGCTCACGAGATACGCAGTATTTT. Translating gives CASSRDTQYF. This chain uses TRBV9 with TRBJ2-3; unclear D gene. CDR1 SGDLS and CDR2 YYNGEE come from the germline V gene. Deletions cut 7 bases from V and 5 bases from J, with 5 bases between. The CDR3 is 10 amino acids. Filled out from reference TRBV9 and TRBJ2-3, the complete variable domain reads DSGVTQTPKHLITATGQRVTLRCSPRSGDLSVYWYQQSLDQGLQFLIQYYNGEERAKGNILERFSAQQFPDLHSELNLSSLELGDSALYFCASSRDTQYFGPGTRLTVL.

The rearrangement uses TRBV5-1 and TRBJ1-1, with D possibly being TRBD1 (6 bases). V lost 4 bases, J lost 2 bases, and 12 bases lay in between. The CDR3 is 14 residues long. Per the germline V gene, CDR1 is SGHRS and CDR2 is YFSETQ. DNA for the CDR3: TGCGCCAGCAGCCCGGGGGGGCCCAACACTGAAGCTTTCTTT. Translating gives CASSPGGPNTEAFF.

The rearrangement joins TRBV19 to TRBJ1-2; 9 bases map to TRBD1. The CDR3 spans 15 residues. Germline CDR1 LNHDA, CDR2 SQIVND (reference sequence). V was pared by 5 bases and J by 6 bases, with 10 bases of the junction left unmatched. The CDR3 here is CASSFRDRAANGYTF. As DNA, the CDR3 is TGTGCCAGTAGTTTCCGGGACAGGGCCGCTAATGGCTACACCTTC.

DNA of the CDR3: TGTGCCAGCAGCCTCAATCAGCCCCAGCATTTT. This codes for CASSLNQPQHF. The V gene is TRBV28, the J gene TRBJ1-5, with no clear D. CDR3 length equals 11 residues. V shed 6 bases and J shed 3 bases, with 3 bases lying between them. Germline lookup yields CDR1 MDHEN and CDR2 SYDVKM. Full variable domain (outside the CDR3, taken from reference TRBV28 and TRBJ1-5): DVKVTQSSRYLVKRTGEKVFLECVQDMDHENMFWYRQDPGLGLRLIYFSYDVKMKEKGDIPEGYSVSREKKERFSLILESASTNQTSMYLCASSLNQPQHFGDGTRLSIL.

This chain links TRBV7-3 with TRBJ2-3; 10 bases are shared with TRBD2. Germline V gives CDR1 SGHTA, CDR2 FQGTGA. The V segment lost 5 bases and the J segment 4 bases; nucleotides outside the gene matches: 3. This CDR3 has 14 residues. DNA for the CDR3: TGTGCCAGCAGCGCAAGCGGGGGGGCAGATACGCAGTATTTT. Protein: CASSASGGADTQYF.

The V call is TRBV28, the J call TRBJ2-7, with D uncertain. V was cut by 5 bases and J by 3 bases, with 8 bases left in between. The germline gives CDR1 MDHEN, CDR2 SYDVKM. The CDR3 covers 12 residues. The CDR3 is CASSPSNYEQYF. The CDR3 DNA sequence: TGTGCCAGCAGTCCCTCCAACTACGAGCAGTACTTC.

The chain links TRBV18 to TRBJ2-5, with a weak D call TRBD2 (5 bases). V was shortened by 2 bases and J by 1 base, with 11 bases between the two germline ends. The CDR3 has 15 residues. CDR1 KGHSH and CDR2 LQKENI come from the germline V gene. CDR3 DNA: TGTGCCAGCTCACCATCGGGGTTCCGCCAAGAGACCCAGTACTTC. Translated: CASSPSGFRQETQYF.

The DNA for the CDR3 is TGTGCCAGCAGCTTAGTGGCGGGGGGCCTTCAAGAGACCCAGTACTTC. The encoded protein is CASSLVAGGLQETQYF. This chain uses TRBV7-8 with TRBJ2-5, with 8 bases lining up with TRBD2. The germline CDR1 and CDR2 sequences are SGHVS and FQNEAQ. J gave up 2 bases and V 1 base, and 6 bases lay outside the gene matches. The CDR3 sequence is 16 residues long.

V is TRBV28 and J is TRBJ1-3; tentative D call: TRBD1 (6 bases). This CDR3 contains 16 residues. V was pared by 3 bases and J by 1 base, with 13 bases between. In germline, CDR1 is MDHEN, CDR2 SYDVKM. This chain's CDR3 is CASSFFGGPSGNTIYF. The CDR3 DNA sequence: TGTGCCAGCAGTTTTTTTGGGGGCCCGTCTGGAAACACCATATATTTT.

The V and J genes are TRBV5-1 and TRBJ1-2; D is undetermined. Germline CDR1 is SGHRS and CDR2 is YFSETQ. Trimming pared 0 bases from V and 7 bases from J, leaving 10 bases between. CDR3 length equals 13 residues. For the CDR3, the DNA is TGCGCCAGCAGCTTGGGAGGAACTATTGGCTACACCTTC. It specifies CASSLGGTIGYTF.

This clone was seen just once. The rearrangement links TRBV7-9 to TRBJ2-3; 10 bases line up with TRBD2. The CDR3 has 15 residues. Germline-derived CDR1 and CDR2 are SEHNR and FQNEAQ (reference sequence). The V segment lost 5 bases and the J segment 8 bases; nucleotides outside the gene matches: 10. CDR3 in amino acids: CASSPWVAGGGTQYF. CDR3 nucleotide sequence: TGTGCCAGCAGCCCTTGGGTAGCGGGGGGCGGTACGCAGTATTTT.

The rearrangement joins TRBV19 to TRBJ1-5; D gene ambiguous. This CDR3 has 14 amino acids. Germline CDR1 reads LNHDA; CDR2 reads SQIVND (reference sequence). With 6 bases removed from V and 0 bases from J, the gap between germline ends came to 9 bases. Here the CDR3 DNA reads TGTGCCAGTAGAGCCGATAATAGCAATCAGCCCCAGCATTTT. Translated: CASRADNSNQPQHF. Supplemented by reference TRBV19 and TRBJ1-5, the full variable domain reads DGGITQSPKYLFRKEGQNVTLSCEQNLNHDAMYWYRQDPGQGLRLIYYSQIVNDFQKGDIAEGYSVSREKKESFPLTVTSAQKNPTAFYLCASRADNSNQPQHFGDGTRLSIL.

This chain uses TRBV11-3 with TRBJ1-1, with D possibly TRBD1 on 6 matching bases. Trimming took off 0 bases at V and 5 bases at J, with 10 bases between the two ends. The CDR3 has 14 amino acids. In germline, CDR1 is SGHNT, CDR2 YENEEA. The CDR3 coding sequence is TGTGCCAGCAGCTTAGATTCCAGGGGTACTGAAGCTTTCTTT. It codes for CASSLDSRGTEAFF.

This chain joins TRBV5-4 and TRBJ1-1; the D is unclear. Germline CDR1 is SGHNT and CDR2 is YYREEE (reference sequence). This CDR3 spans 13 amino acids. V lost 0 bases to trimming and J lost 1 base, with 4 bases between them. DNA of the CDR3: TGTGCCAGCAGCTTGGGGGGGAACACTGAAGCTTTCTTT. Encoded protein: CASSLGGNTEAFF.

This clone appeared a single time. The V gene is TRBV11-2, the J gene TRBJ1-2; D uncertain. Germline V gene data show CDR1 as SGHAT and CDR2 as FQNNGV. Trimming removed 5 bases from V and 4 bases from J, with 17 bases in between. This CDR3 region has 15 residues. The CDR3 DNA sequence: TGTGCCAGCAGCCCAGCTTTTAGAGGGATCTATGGCTACACCTTC. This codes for CASSPAFRGIYGYTF.